This T cell receptor (beta chain) was captured by sequencing in a study of OX40 agonist ivuxolimab in advanced cancers. In the study overall: The costimulatory receptor OX40 (CD134) was targeted by ivuxolimab, a fully human IgG2 agonistic monoclonal antibody. Intravenous ivuxolimab was administered to patients every 2 weeks at six dose levels: 0.01, 0.1, 0.3, 1.5, 3 and 10 mg/kg. Of the roughly 52 patients in dose escalation, about 20 had hepatocellular carcinoma, some 15 had melanoma, 9 had renal cell carcinoma and 9 had head and neck cancer. In the dose-escalation cohort, around four fifths of patients were male, and the mean age was 60 years with a range of roughly 20 to 79. Patients were allowed to have had prior anti-PD-1, anti-PD-L1 or anti-CTLA-4 therapy, and around 37% of the dose-escalation patients had previously received checkpoint inhibitors. Partial responses occurred in three dose-escalation patients, of whom one had hepatocellular carcinoma and two had cutaneous melanoma. Peripheral TCRbeta sequencing was intended to test whether TCR sequence diversity was altered and clonal T-cell expansion was caused by ivuxolimab. The paper describes the monotherapy dose-escalation part (N of about 47 patients) of the phase I trial of ivuxolimab.

What the study reported, not specific to this receptor: After ivuxolimab, CD8+ T cells had more expanded clones than CD4+ T cells on average. At doses of 0.1 to 3.0 mg/kg, clonal expansion of both CD4+ and CD8+ blood T cells was observed from baseline to week 6. Low levels of normalized T-cell clonal expansion were also seen in some patients who did not respond. Which antigens the clonally expanded peripheral T cells were specific for was not determined. In the 0.1-3.0 mg/kg groups, partial responders were among the patients with the lowest normalized peripheral clonal expansion, particularly in CD8+ T cells.

Genomic DNA was extracted from sorted cells for sequencing of the TCRbeta CDR3 region. TCRbeta CDR3 regions were sequenced using the immunoSEQ Assay. Here the immuneACCESS table is served through TCRdb, limited to in-frame sequences with V and J called. Missing clones are a known gap in these copies; in checked studies unresolved V genes cover under half, and the rest lacks a known reason. Here the sample has some 76,000 clones; 90% to 95% occur a single time. Over 6% of the sample belongs to the ten largest clones. From the germline V gene, CDR1 is MGHRA and CDR2 is YSYEKL. The CDR3 runs 17 amino acids, cysteine and phenylalanine included. The kept DNA is CDR3 alone, 51 bases in frame from the first base. Trimming removed 0 bases from V and 1 base from J; the gene matches leave 2 bases unexplained. The trial excluded patients who had a history of autoimmune disease or who were on systemic immunosuppression. In every dose cohort, peripheral blood was drawn for TCR sequencing at baseline, cycle 4 day 1, and cycle 7 day 1. The samples were drawn from a first-in-human, open-label, multicenter phase I dose-escalation trial of ivuxolimab. The trial enrolled adults with locally advanced or metastatic head and neck squamous cell, hepatocellular, melanoma or renal cell carcinoma. Before TCR sequencing, CD4+ and CD8+ T cells were separately sorted from peripheral blood.

As for this clone: Its antigen is not yet known. The record has no base qualities; no much larger clone is one base away.

In this chain, TRBV4-1 is recombined with TRBJ2-3, with 12 junctional bases fitting TRBD2. The receptor was derived from an adult with an advanced solid tumor such as melanoma, head and neck, liver or kidney cancer. Sequences were derived from CD4+ or CD8+ T cells sorted from blood, sampled in a trial of the OX40 agonist ivuxolimab. The CDR3: CASSQERLAGGTDTQYF. The nucleotide sequence is TGCGCCAGCAGCCAAGAGAGACTAGCGGGGGGCACAGATACGCAGTATTTT.